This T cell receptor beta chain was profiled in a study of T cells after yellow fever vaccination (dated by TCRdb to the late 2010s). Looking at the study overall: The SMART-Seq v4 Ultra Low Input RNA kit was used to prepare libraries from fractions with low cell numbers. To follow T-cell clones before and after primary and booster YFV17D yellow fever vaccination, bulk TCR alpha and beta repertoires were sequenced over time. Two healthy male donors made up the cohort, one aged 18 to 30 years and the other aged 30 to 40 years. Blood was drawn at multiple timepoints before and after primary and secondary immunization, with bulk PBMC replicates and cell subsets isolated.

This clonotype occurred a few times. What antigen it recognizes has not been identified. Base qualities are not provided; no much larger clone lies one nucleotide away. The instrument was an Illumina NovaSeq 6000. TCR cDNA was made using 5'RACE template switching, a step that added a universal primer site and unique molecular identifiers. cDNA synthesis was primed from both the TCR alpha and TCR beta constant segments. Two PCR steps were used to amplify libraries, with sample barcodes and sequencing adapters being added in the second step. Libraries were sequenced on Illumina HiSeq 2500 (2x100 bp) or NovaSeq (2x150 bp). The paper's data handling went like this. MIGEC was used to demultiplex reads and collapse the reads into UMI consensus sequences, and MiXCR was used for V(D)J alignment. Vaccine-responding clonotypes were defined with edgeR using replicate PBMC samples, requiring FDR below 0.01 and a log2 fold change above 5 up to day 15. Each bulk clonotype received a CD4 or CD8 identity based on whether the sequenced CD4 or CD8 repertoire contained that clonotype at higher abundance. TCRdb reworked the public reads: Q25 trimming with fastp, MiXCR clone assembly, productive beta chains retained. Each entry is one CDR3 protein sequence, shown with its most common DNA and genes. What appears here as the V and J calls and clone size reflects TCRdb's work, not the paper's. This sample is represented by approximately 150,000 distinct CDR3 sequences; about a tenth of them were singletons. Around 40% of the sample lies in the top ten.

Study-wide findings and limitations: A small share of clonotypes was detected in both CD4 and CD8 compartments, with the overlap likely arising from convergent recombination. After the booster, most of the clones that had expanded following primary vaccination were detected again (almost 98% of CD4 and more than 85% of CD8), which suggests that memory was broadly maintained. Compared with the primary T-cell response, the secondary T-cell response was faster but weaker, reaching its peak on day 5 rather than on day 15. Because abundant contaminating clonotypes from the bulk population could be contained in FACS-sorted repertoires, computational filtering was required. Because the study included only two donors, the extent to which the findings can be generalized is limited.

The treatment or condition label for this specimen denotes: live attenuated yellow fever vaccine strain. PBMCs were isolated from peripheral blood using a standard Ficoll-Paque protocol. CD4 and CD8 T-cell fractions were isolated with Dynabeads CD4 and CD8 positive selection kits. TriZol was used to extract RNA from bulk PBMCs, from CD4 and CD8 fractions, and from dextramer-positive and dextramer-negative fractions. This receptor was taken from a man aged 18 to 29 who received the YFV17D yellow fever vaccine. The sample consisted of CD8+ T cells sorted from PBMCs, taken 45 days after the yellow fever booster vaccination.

The nucleotide sequence reads TGCGCCAGCAGCCAAGGGGGGTCGGACAGGGCGACAGATACGCAGTATTTT. Translated, it reads CASSQGGSDRATDTQYF. The chain is made from TRBV4-1 and TRBJ2-3, with TRBD1 identical over 8 junction bases. Germline trimming amounts to 1 base on V and 3 bases on J, with 9 as the count of junction bases outside the gene matches. Taken from cysteine to phenylalanine, the CDR3 has 17 residues. Left in the record is the CDR3 DNA by itself, 51 bases read in frame from the first base. CDR1 and CDR2, per the germline V gene, are MGHRA and YSYEKL.